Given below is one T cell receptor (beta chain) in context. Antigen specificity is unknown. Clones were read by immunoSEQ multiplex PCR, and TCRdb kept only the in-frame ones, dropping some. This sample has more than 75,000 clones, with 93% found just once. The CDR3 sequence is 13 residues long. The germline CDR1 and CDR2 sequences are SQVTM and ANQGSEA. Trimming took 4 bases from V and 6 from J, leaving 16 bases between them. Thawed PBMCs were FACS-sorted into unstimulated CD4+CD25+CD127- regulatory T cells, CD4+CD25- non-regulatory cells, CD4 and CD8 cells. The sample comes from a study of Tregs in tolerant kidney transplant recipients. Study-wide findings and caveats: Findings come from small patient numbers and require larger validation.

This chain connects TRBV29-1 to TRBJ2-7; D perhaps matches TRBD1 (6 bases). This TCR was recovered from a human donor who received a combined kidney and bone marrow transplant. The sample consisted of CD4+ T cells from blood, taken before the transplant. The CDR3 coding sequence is TGCAGCGTTGCCATATCAGGGGTCGGCGAGCAGTACTTC. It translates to CSVAISGVGEQYF.